This T cell receptor beta chain was sequenced during a study of T-cell reconstitution after alpha-beta-depleted transplantation in children. Unique molecular identifiers were incorporated when the TCRbeta library was constructed. TCRdb called the PCR reads again in MiXCR, with one record for every CDR3 protein. The repertoire consists of about half a million distinct CDR3 sequences, with roughly an eighth occurring once and the leading ten covering around 5.6%. The TCR originated in a human donor who donated a stem cell graft to a child with combined immunodeficiency. Sequenced material: PBMCs from the stem cell graft donor, taken from the stem cell graft.

The CDR3 DNA reads as TGTGCCAGCAGTAAAAGAATGGCCTACGAGCAGTACTTC. Translating it yields CASSKRMAYEQYF. V gene TRBV11-3 combines with J gene TRBJ2-7, with D unresolved. Trimming removed 6 bases from V and 2 bases from J, with 11 bases in between. The germline gives CDR1 SGHNT, CDR2 YENEEA. The CDR3 spans 13 residues.